This note documents a single T cell receptor beta chain sequence. Its target antigen remains unknown. Per-base quality was not reported, and no clone a single base away is much larger than it. TCR CDR3 regions were amplified from genomic DNA by multiplex PCR using the deep immunoSEQ assay. For each cell subset, the extracted genomic DNA was distributed evenly across all wells of several immunoSEQ 96-well plates, and each plate served as one replicate. For sorted subsets, around 200 ng genomic DNA, equal to 30,000 or so T cell genomes, was loaded into each replicate PCR. Purified libraries were quantified with a Qubit 3.0 fluorometer, sized on a Bioanalyzer 2100, and re-quantified with the KAPA Library Quantification kit. Each immunoSEQ 96-well plate was sequenced on its own single-read 150-cycle Illumina NextSeq 550 flow cell. The study's processing was this. The immunoSEQ output contained only junctional sequences without quality scores, so filtering could not match that applied to full-length reads. To assign V/J genes and CDR3, sequences were annotated against IMGT germline references using PyIR, a Python wrapper for IgBLAST v1.9. Any read was removed if the V/J assignment was weak (E-value above 1e-6), the CDR3 was missing, or the read contained stop codons, out-of-frame junctions, or ambiguous translated residues. V3J clonotypes were defined as sequences sharing an identical inferred V gene, J gene, and CDR3 amino acid sequence. Percentage overlap between repertoires was calculated by dividing the number of shared unique clonotypes by the size of the smaller repertoire. Richness of each repertoire was evaluated using RTK rarefaction, the Chao1 estimator, and Recon v2.1 estimates of unobserved clonotypes. OLGA was used to compute generation probabilities for all TCRbeta clonotypes that the gDNA method yielded from a few donors. Held by TCRdb, this immuneACCESS table contains in-frame sequences only and omits some clones. Under half of the omission traces to an unresolved V gene where checked; the cause of the rest is unknown. Clone size and the V and J calls come from that table; the DNA yielded D and trimming. In this sample the table shows about 960,000 clones, approximately 80% of which occur a single time. Of the sample, approximately 1.5% is held by the ten largest clones.

These data belong to a study of shared clonotypes between healthy human individuals (dated by TCRdb to between 2020 and 2021). Regarding the study in general: Two women and three men aged 18 to 49 years were included in the cohort. The study deeply sequenced blood TCR repertoires of five healthy adults to estimate repertoire size and the extent of clonotype sharing between individuals. Each donor's leukapheresis produced roughly between roughly 0.9 and 9 billion PBMCs. To increase sequencing depth and limit assay-specific biases, TCR repertoire library preparation and sequencing were carried out by different laboratories using diverse techniques. For each donor, three plates each were used for CD4 naive and CD4 memory, two plates were used for CD8 naive, and one plate was used for CD8 memory.

The donors were healthy, HIV-negative adults with no recently reported acute infections or vaccinations. Every donor was a Caucasian adult residing in Nashville, Tennessee, USA. CD4+ T cells were enriched by magnetic negative selection; naive cells were then positively selected on CD45RA, and the negative fraction formed the memory subset. Blood was collected by leukapheresis, and PBMCs were isolated by Ficoll-Histopaque density gradient centrifugation and then cryopreserved in liquid nitrogen vapor phase. Analytical flow cytometry was used to check the purity and quantity of each magnetically sorted T cell population. Genomic DNA was isolated from every sorted fraction and measured by UV absorbance on a Nanodrop 2000c. Overall results and qualifications from the work: Pairwise subsampling led to the expectation that sequencing depth would affect the degree of clonotype sharing among donors. Clonotypes shared by all four sorted-subset donors showed higher generation probabilities than non-shared clonotypes. About 5% of naive CD4, roughly 3.5% of naive CD8, 2.3% of memory CD4, and 0.4% of memory CD8 clonotypes were shared across a few donors. The genetic and exposure-history diversity represented was limited by the small number of donors. Sampling was restricted to blood, and TCR repertoires in tissue are likely to differ from TCR repertoires in blood. Even with the large sequencing depth, rarefaction of the sorted-subset datasets indicated that sequencing was incomplete. Estimated clonotype richness was generally larger for naive than for memory subsets.

The germline V and J ends show losses of 4 bases and 5 bases respectively, and no gene match explains 8 bases of the junction. Counted from cysteine to phenylalanine, this CDR3 has 15 amino acids. The only DNA kept is the CDR3, 45 bases in frame from the first base. CDR1 is given as SGHDT and CDR2 as YYEEEE, both from the germline V gene. The sample was memory CD4+ T cells sorted from blood. Read against the paper, the sample's cell subset or site label means: CD45RA-negative fraction. Here the chain combines TRBV5-6 and TRBJ2-3, with 9 junctional bases fitting TRBD2. The TCR comes from a man between 18 and 29 years old in good health. The CDR3 amino acid sequence is: CASSPIAGAVDTQYF. Read as DNA, the sequence is TGTGCCAGCAGCCCTATAGCGGGGGCTGTAGATACGCAGTATTTT. Full variable domain (CDR3 extended with the reference TRBV5-6 and TRBJ2-3 proteins): DAGVTQSPTHLIKTRGQQVTLRCSPKSGHDTVSWYQQALGQGPQFIFQYYEEEERQRGNFPDRFSGHQFPNYSSELNVNALLLGDSALYLCASSPIAGAVDTQYFGPGTRLTVL.